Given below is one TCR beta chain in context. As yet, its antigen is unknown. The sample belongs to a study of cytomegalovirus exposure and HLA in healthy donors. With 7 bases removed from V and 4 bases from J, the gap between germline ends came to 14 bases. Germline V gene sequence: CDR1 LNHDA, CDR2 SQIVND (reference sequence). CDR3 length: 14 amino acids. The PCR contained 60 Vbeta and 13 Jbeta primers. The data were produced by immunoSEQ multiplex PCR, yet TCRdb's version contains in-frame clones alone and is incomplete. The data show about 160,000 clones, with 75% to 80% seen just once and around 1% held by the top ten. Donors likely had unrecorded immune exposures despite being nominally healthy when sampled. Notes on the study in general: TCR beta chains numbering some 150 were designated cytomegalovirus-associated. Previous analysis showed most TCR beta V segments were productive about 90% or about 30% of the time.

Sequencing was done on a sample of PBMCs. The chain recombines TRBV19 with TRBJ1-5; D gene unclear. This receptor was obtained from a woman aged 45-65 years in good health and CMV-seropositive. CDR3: CASKWVEENQPQHF. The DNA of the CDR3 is TGTGCCAGTAAGTGGGTCGAGGAGAATCAGCCCCAGCATTTT. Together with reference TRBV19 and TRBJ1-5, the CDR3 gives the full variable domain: DGGITQSPKYLFRKEGQNVTLSCEQNLNHDAMYWYRQDPGQGLRLIYYSQIVNDFQKGDIAEGYSVSREKKESFPLTVTSAQKNPTAFYLCASKWVEENQPQHFGDGTRLSIL.